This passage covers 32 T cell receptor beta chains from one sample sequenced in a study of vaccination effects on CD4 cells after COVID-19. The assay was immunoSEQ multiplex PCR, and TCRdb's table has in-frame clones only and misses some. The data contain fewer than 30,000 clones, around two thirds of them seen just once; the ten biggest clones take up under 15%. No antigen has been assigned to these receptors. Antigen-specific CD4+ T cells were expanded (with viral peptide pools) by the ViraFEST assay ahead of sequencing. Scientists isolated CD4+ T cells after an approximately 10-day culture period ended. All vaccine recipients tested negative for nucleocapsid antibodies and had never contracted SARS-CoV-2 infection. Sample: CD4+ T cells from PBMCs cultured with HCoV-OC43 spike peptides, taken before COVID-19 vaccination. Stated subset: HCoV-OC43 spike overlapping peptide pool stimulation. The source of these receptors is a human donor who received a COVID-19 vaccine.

CDR3 sequence: CASSLNRGSYEQYF. The CDR3 region has the DNA TGTGCCAGCTCCCTGAACAGGGGGTCCTACGAGCAGTACTTC. J is TRBJ2-7 and V is TRBV18; 8 bases agree with TRBD1. The CDR3 has 14 amino acids. V shed 6 bases, J shed 1 base, and the junction held 5 bases outside the gene matches. CDR1 and CDR2 (germline): KGHSH, LQKENI.

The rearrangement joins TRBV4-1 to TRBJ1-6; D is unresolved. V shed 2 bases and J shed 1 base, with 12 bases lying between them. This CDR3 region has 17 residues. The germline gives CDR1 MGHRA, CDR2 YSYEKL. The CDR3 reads CASSQNPQVSYNSPLHF. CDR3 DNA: TGCGCCAGCAGCCAAAACCCCCAGGTATCCTATAATTCACCCCTCCACTTT.

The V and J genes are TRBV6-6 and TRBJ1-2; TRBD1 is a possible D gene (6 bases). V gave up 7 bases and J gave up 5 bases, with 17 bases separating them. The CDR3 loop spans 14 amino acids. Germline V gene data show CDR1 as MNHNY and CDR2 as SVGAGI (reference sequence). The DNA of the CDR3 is TGTGCCAGCAACTCAAGGGGGGCGACATATGGCTACACCTTC. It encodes CASNSRGATYGYTF.

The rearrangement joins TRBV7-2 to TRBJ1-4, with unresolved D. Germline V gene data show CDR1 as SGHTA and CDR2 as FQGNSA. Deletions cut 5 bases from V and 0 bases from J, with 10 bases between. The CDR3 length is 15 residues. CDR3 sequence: CASSPDGATNEKLFF. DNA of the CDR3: TGTGCCAGCAGCCCTGACGGAGCAACTAATGAAAAACTGTTTTTT.

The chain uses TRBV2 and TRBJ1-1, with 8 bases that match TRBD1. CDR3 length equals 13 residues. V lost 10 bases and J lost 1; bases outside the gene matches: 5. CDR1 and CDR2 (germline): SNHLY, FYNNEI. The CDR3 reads CATTDRENTEAFF. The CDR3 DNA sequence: TGTGCCACCACGGACAGGGAGAACACTGAAGCTTTCTTT.

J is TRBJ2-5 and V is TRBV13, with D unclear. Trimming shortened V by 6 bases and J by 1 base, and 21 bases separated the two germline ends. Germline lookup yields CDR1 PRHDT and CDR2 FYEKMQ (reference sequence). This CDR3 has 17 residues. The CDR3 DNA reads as TGTGCCAGCAGGATCATAGCTCATAAGGGTCTCCAAGAGACCCAGTACTTC. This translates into CASRIIAHKGLQETQYF.

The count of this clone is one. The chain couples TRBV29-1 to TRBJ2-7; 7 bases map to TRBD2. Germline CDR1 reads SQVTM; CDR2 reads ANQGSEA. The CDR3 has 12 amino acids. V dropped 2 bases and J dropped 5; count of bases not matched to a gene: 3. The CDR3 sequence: CSVETGGDEQYF. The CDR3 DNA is TGCAGCGTTGAAACGGGGGGTGACGAGCAGTACTTC.

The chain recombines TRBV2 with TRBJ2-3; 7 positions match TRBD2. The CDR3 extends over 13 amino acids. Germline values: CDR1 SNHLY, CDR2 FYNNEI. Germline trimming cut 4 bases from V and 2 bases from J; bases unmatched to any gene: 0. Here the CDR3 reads CASSGDYTDTQYF. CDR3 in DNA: TGTGCCAGCAGTGGGGACTACACAGATACGCAGTATTTT. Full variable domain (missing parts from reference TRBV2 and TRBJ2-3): EPEVTQTPSHQVTQMGQEVILRCVPISNHLYFYWYRQILGQKVEFLVSFYNNEISEKSEIFDDQFSVERPDGSNFTLKIRSTKLEDSAMYFCASSGDYTDTQYFGPGTRLTVL.

The chain's CDR3 is CASSLVPGEAFF. The CDR3 bases are TGCGCCAGCAGCTTGGTTCCAGGTGAAGCTTTCTTT. The chain couples TRBV5-1 to TRBJ1-1; no firm D call. Per the germline V gene, CDR1 is SGHRS and CDR2 is YFSETQ. The CDR3 is 12 residues long. V was trimmed by 0 bases and J by 7 bases, leaving 7 bases between them.

CDR3 sequence: CAISQQGLNTIYF. The CDR3 nucleotides read TGTGCCATCAGCCAACAGGGATTAAACACCATATATTTT. J is TRBJ1-3 and V is TRBV10-3; D might be TRBD1 (6 bases). Germline CDR1 and CDR2: ENHRY and SYGVKD. V shed 6 bases and J shed 6 bases, with 12 bases lying between them. The CDR3 length is 13 residues.

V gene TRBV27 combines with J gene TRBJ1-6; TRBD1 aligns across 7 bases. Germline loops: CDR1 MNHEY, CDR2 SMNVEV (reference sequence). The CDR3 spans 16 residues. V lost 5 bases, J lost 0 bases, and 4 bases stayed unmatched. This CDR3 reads CASSLGQASYNSPLHF. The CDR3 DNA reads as TGTGCCAGCAGTCTAGGACAGGCCTCCTATAATTCACCCCTCCACTTT.

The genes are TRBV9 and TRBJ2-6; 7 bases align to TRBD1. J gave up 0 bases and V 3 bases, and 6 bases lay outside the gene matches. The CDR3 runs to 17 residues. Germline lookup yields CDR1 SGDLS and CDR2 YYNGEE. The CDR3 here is CASSGTGSDSGANVLTF. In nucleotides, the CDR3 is TGTGCCAGCAGCGGGACAGGTTCTGACTCTGGGGCCAACGTCCTGACTTTC.

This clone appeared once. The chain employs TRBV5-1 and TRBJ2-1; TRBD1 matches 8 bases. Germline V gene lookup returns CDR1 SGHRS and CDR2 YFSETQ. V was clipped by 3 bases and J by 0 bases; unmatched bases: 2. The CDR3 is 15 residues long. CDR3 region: CASSSGGFSYNEQFF. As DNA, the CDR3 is TGCGCCAGCAGCTCAGGGGGCTTCTCCTACAATGAGCAGTTCTTC.

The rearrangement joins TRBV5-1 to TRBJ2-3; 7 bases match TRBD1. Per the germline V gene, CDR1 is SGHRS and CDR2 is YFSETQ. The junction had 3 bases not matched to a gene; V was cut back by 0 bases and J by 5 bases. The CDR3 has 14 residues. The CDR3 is CASSLEQGLDTQYF. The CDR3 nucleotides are TGCGCCAGCAGCTTGGAACAGGGGTTAGATACGCAGTATTTT.

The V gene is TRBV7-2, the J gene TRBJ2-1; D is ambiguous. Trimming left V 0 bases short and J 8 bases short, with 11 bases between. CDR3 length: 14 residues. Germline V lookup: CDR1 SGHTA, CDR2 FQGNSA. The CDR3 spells CASSLASLTHEQFF. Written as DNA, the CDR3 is TGTGCCAGCAGCTTAGCCTCGCTAACCCATGAGCAGTTCTTC. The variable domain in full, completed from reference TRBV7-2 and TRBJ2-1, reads GAGVSQSPSNKVTEKGKDVELRCDPISGHTALYWYRQSLGQGLEFLIYFQGNSAPDKSGLPSDRFSAERTGGSVSTLTIQRTQQEDSAVYLCASSLASLTHEQFFGPGTRLTVL.

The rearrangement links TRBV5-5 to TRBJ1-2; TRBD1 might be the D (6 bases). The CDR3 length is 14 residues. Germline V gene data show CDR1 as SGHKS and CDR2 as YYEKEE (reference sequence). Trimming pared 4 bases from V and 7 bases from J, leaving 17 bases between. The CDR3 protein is CASSQVGGSGGYTF. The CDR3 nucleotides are TGTGCCAGCAGCCAAGTCGGGGGCTCGGGTGGCTACACCTTC. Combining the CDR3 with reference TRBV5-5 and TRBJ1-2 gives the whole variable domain DAGVTQSPTHLIKTRGQQVTLRCSPISGHKSVSWYQQVLGQGPQFIFQYYEKEERGRGNFPDRFSARQFPNYSSELNVNALLLGDSALYLCASSQVGGSGGYTFGSGTRLTVV.

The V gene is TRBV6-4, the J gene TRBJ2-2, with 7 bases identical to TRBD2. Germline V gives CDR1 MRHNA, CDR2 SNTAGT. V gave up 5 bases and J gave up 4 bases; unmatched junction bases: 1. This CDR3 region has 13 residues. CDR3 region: CASSTSATGELFF. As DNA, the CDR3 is TGTGCCAGCAGTACTAGCGCCACCGGGGAGCTGTTTTTT.

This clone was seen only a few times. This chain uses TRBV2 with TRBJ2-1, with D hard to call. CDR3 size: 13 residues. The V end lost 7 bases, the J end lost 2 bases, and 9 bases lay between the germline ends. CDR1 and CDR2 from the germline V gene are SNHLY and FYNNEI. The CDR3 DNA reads TGTGCCAGCATAAAGGAGACCTACAATGAGCAGTTCTTC. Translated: CASIKETYNEQFF.

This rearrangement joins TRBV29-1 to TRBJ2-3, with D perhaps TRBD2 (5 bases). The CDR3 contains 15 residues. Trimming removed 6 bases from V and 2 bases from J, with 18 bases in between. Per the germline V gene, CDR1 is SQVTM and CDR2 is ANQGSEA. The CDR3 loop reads CSVDLFGLDTDTQYF. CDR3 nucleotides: TGCAGCGTCGACCTATTCGGACTGGACACAGATACGCAGTATTTT.

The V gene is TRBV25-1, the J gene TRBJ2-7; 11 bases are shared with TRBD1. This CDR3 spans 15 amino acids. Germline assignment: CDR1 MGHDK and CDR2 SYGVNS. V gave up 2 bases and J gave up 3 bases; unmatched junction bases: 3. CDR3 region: CASSEGGTGGYEQYF. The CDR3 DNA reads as TGTGCCAGCAGTGAAGGTGGGACAGGGGGCTACGAGCAGTACTTC.

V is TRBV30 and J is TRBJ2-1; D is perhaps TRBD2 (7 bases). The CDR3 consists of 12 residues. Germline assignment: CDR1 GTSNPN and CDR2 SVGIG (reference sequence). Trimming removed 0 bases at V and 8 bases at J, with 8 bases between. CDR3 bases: TGTGCCTGGAGTGTAGGGGGGGATGAGCAGTTCTTC. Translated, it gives CAWSVGGDEQFF.

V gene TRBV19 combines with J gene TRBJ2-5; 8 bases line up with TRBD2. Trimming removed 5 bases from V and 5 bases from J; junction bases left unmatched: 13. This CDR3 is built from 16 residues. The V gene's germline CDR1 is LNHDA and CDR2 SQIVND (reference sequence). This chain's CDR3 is CASSLNSGTGRETQYF. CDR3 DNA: TGTGCCAGTAGTCTAAATAGCGGGACCGGTAGGGAGACCCAGTACTTC.

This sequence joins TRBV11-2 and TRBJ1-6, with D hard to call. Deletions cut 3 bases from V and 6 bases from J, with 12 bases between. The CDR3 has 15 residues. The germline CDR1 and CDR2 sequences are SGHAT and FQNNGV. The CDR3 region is CASSLGPGINSPLHF. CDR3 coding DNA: TGTGCCAGCAGCTTGGGCCCGGGGATTAATTCACCCCTCCACTTT.

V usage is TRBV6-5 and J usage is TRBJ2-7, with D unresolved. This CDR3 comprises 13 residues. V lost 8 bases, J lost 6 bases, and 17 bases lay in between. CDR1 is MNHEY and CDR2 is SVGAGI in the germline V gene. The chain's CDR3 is CASAIGSLGEQYF. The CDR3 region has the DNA TGTGCCAGCGCCATTGGTAGCCTGGGCGAGCAGTACTTC.

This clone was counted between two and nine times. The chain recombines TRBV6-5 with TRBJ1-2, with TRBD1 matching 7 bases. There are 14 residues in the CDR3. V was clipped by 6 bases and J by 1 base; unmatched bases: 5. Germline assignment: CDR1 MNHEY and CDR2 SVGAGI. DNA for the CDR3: TGTGCCAGCAGCCGGGACAGAAATAACTATGGCTACACCTTC. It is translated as CASSRDRNNYGYTF.

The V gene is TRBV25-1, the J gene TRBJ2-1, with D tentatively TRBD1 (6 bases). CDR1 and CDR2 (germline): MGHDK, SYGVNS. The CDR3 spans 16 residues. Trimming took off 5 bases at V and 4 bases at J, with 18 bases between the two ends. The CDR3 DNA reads TGTGCCAGCAGTCCGAAGGAACAGGGATTTTACAATGAGCAGTTCTTC. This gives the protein CASSPKEQGFYNEQFF. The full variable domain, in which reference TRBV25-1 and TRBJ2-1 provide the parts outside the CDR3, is EADIYQTPRYLVIGTGKKITLECSQTMGHDKMYWYQQDPGMELHLIHYSYGVNSTEKGDLSSESTVSRIRTEHFPLTLESARPSHTSQYLCASSPKEQGFYNEQFFGPGTRLTVL.

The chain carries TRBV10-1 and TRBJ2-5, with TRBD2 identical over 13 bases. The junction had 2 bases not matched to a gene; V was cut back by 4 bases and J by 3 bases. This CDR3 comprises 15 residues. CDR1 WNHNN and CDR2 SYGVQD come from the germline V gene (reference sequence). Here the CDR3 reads CASSGGTSGKETQYF. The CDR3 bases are TGCGCCAGCAGTGGGGGGACTAGCGGGAAAGAGACCCAGTACTTC.

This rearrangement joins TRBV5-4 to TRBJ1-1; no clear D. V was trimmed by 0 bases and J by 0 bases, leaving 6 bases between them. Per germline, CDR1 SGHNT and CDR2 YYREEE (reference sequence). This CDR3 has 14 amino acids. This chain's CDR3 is CASSLGGVNTEAFF. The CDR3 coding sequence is TGTGCCAGCAGCTTGGGGGGAGTGAACACTGAAGCTTTCTTT.

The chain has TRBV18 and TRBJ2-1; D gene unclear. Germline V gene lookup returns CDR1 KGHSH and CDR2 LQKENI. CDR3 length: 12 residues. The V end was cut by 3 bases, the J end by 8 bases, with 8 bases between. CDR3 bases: TGTGCCAGCTCACCCTATAGCTATGAGCAGTTCTTC. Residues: CASSPYSYEQFF.

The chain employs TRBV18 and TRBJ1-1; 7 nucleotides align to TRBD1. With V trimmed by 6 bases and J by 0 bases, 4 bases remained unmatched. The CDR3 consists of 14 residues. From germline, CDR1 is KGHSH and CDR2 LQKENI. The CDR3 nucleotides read TGTGCCAGCTCGGAACAGGGGATGAACACTGAAGCTTTCTTT. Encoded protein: CASSEQGMNTEAFF.

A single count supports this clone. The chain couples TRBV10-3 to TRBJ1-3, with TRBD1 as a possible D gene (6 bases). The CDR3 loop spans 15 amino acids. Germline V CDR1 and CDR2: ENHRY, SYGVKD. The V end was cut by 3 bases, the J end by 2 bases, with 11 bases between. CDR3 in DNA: TGTGCCATCAGTGACTGGACAGAGACTGGAAACACCATATATTTT. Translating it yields CAISDWTETGNTIYF.

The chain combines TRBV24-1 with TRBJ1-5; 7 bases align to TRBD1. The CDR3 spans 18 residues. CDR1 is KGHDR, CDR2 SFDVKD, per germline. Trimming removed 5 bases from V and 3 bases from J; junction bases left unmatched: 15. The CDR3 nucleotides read TGTGCCACCAGTGGCCGGGACAGACCCACGGCGCCCAATCAGCCCCAGCATTTT. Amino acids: CATSGRDRPTAPNQPQHF.